A single sample gave rise to the 20 T cell receptor beta chains below, sequenced in a study of cytotoxic CD8 clonotypes in ibrutinib-treated CLL. Repertoires were generated with immunoSEQ multiplex PCR, while TCRdb's copy carries only in-frame clones and drops some. The sample comprises about 250,000 clones, around three quarters of which are singletons, and 15% rests with the top ten. The material was PBMCs, obtained after 24 months of ibrutinib treatment. These receptors were taken from a human donor with chronic lymphocytic leukemia.

The chain uses TRBV7-8 and TRBJ2-7, with TRBD2 identical over 9 bases. Per germline, CDR1 SGHVS and CDR2 FQNEAQ. This CDR3 has 16 amino acids. With V trimmed by 5 bases and J by 4 bases, 12 bases remained unmatched. CDR3 loop: CASSPVPGLAVYEQYF. As DNA, the CDR3 is TGTGCCAGCAGCCCGGTACCGGGACTAGCAGTATACGAGCAGTACTTC.

This chain joins TRBV19 and TRBJ1-5, with 7 bases matching TRBD1. The CDR3 sequence is 15 residues long. The V and J ends lost 6 bases and 2 bases, in that order; junction bases with no gene match: 7. Germline values: CDR1 LNHDA, CDR2 SQIVND (reference sequence). The CDR3 loop is CASRQDRVGNQPQHF. CDR3 nucleotides: TGTGCCAGTAGACAAGACAGGGTTGGCAATCAGCCCCAGCATTTT.

The V call is TRBV9, the J call TRBJ1-2; 8 bases agree with TRBD1. From germline, CDR1 is SGDLS and CDR2 YYNGEE. The CDR3 loop spans 16 amino acids. The ends lost 3 bases at V and 4 bases at J; junction bases unmatched: 11. In nucleotides, the CDR3 is TGTGCCAGCAGCGCTGAGAGTGCAGGGGGCGGCTATGGCTACACCTTC. This sequence encodes CASSAESAGGGYGYTF.

The gene calls are TRBV6-6 and TRBJ1-2, with D unclear. V was cut by 2 bases and J by 4 bases, with 8 bases left in between. Germline CDR1 is MNHNY and CDR2 is SVGAGI (reference sequence). The CDR3 loop spans 13 amino acids. The CDR3 loop reads CASSYEYGYGYTF. CDR3 DNA sequence: TGTGCCAGCAGTTACGAATACGGCTATGGCTACACCTTC.

The chain recombines TRBV30 with TRBJ1-5, with D perhaps matching TRBD1 (5 bases). Germline V gene lookup returns CDR1 GTSNPN and CDR2 SVGIG (reference sequence). The CDR3 consists of 16 residues. V gave up 0 bases and J gave up 7 bases, with 19 bases separating them. CDR3 sequence: CAWSVGMLGDGQPQHF. The CDR3 nucleotides read TGTGCCTGGAGTGTAGGTATGTTGGGGGACGGGCAGCCCCAGCATTTT.

The count of this clone is one. The rearrangement joins TRBV27 to TRBJ2-1; D possibly matches TRBD1 or TRBD2 (5 bases each). Germline V lookup: CDR1 MNHEY, CDR2 SMNVEV (reference sequence). The CDR3 covers 14 residues. Trimming left V 5 bases short and J 6 bases short, with 14 bases between. CDR3 sequence reads: CASSIPGRFNEQFF. The CDR3 DNA follows: TGTGCCAGCAGTATCCCGGGGCGGTTCAATGAGCAGTTCTTC.

V usage is TRBV4-2 and J usage is TRBJ2-7; TRBD2 aligns across 13 bases. Germline V gives CDR1 LGHNA, CDR2 YNFKEQ. The ends lost 4 bases at V and 6 bases at J; junction bases unmatched: 3. CDR3 length: 14 residues. The DNA for the CDR3 is TGTGCCAGCAGCCGCGGGACTAGCGGGACCGAGCAGTACTTC. Translated: CASSRGTSGTEQYF.

The rearrangement joins TRBV30 to TRBJ1-5; D remains ambiguous. V dropped 0 bases and J dropped 1 base, with 13 bases sitting between them. The CDR3 runs 16 residues. CDR1 is GTSNPN, CDR2 SVGIG, per germline (reference sequence). CDR3 loop: CAWSVRLGRSNQPQHF. The CDR3 DNA follows: TGTGCCTGGAGTGTACGACTCGGTCGGAGCAATCAGCCCCAGCATTTT.

This rearrangement joins TRBV7-2 to TRBJ2-1; 12 bases agree with TRBD2. Trimming took 5 bases from V and 9 from J; bases not matched to a gene: 11. This CDR3 spans 16 amino acids. Germline V gives CDR1 SGHTA, CDR2 FQGNSA. CDR3 nucleotide sequence: TGTGCCAGCAGCCTAGTGGCTAGCGGGAGGGATAGTGAGCAGTTCTTC. Translated: CASSLVASGRDSEQFF.

This chain links TRBV7-6 with TRBJ1-2; D is undetermined. Germline V gene sequence: CDR1 SGHVS, CDR2 FNYEAQ. The CDR3 runs to 14 residues. V dropped 1 base and J dropped 4 bases, with 10 bases sitting between them. The chain's CDR3 is CASSLGGSRYGYTF. CDR3 DNA: TGTGCCAGCAGCTTAGGAGGCAGCCGCTATGGCTACACCTTC. The whole variable domain, remainder taken from reference TRBV7-6 and TRBJ1-2, is GAGVSQSPRYKVTKRGQDVALRCDPISGHVSLYWYRQALGQGPEFLTYFNYEAQQDKSGLPNDRFSAERPEGSISTLTIQRTEQRDSAMYRCASSLGGSRYGYTFGSGTRLTVV.

This chain connects TRBV7-3 to TRBJ2-5; 9 bases match TRBD2. J gave up 7 bases and V 1 base, and 7 bases lay outside the gene matches. The length of the CDR3 is 15 residues. In germline, CDR1 is SGHTA, CDR2 FQGTGA. CDR3 sequence: CASSLMGTSRGTQYF. The CDR3 nucleotides read TGTGCCAGCAGCTTAATGGGGACTAGCCGTGGGACCCAGTACTTC.

Remarks on this clone: A junction end diverges from the germline sequence, so it may reflect a read error. V and J are TRBV5-3 and TRBJ1-1, with a tentative D call TRBD1 (5 bases). TRBV5-3 is identified as an open reading frame with a role that is uncertain. This CDR3 comprises 14 residues. The CDR3 region is CARSLADGGTGAFF. The CDR3 DNA reads as TGTGCCAGAAGCTTGGCCGATGGGGGGACTGGAGCTTTCTTT.

This clone came up a few times. The chain uses TRBV19 and TRBJ2-6; D unclear. Germline V lookup: CDR1 LNHDA, CDR2 SQIVND (reference sequence). V lost 5 bases to trimming and J lost 2 bases, with 10 bases between them. This CDR3 is built from 15 residues. DNA of the CDR3: TGTGCCAGTAGTTCCCGCACGCCTGGGGCCAACGTCCTGACTTTC. Amino acids: CASSSRTPGANVLTF. Filled out from reference TRBV19 and TRBJ2-6, the complete variable domain reads DGGITQSPKYLFRKEGQNVTLSCEQNLNHDAMYWYRQDPGQGLRLIYYSQIVNDFQKGDIAEGYSVSREKKESFPLTVTSAQKNPTAFYLCASSSRTPGANVLTFGAGSRLTVL.

The gene calls are TRBV19 and TRBJ2-3; 12 bases are shared with TRBD2. The CDR3 extends over 16 amino acids. Trimming cost V 9 bases and J 0 bases; bases outside gene matches: 7. The germline V gene has CDR1 LNHDA and CDR2 SQIVND (reference sequence). CDR3 sequence reads: CASALAGGLSTDTQYF. The CDR3 nucleotides are TGTGCCAGCGCACTAGCGGGGGGCCTAAGCACAGATACGCAGTATTTT.

This clone showed up just a few times. The chain links TRBV19 to TRBJ1-5; D is perhaps TRBD1 (5 bases). The CDR3 covers 13 residues. The V end was cut by 3 bases, the J end by 9 bases, with 12 bases between. Germline lookup yields CDR1 LNHDA and CDR2 SQIVND (reference sequence). Here the CDR3 reads CASSMGQGRPQHF. CDR3 in DNA: TGTGCCAGTAGTATGGGGCAGGGTCGGCCCCAGCATTTT.

This sequence joins TRBV29-1 and TRBJ2-7; 7 bases are shared with TRBD1. The CDR3 loop spans 13 amino acids. CDR1 and CDR2 (germline): SQVTM, ANQGSEA. Trimming took 3 bases from V and 9 from J; bases not matched to a gene: 11. DNA for the CDR3: TGCAGCGTTGACCGGGACAGCGACGGCGGGCAGTACTTC. Amino acids: CSVDRDSDGGQYF.

CDR3 nucleotides: TGTGCCAGCAGTTTACTCGGGACAGGCGCCTACAATGAGCAGTTCTTC. This sequence encodes CASSLLGTGAYNEQFF. V is TRBV27 and J is TRBJ2-1; TRBD1 matches at 8 bases. The germline V gene encodes CDR1 MNHEY and CDR2 SMNVEV (reference sequence). The V segment lost 2 bases and the J segment 2 bases; nucleotides outside the gene matches: 5. The CDR3 spans 16 residues.

The chain uses TRBV29-1 and TRBJ2-5; no reliable D call. The CDR3 runs to 12 residues. V was shortened by 8 bases and J by 7 bases, with 17 bases between the two germline ends. The germline gives CDR1 SQVTM, CDR2 ANQGSEA. The CDR3 sequence is CSCHGEGRTQYF. CDR3 nucleotides: TGCAGCTGCCATGGGGAAGGTAGGACCCAGTACTTC.

V usage is TRBV28 and J usage is TRBJ1-2, with 10 bases aligning to TRBD1. From germline, CDR1 is MDHEN and CDR2 SYDVKM. The CDR3 totals 16 residues. V gave up 2 bases and J gave up 8 bases; unmatched junction bases: 11. CDR3 in DNA: TGTGCCAGCAGTTTACGGCCGGGACAGGGGATCTTCGGCTACACCTTC. It encodes CASSLRPGQGIFGYTF.

This clone was found a few times. V usage is TRBV27 and J usage is TRBJ1-2; D is possibly TRBD1 (6 bases). V gave up 7 bases and J gave up 5 bases, with 20 bases separating them. CDR3 size: 15 residues. Germline CDR1 MNHEY, CDR2 SMNVEV (reference sequence). The CDR3: CASNYAGGAGYGYTF. The DNA for the CDR3 is TGTGCCAGCAATTACGCGGGGGGCGCGGGGTATGGCTACACCTTC.